The clone carrying this TCR beta chain occurred many times. These data originate in a study of T cells in Graves' hyperthyroidism and ophthalmopathy. Germline CDR1 is DFQATT and CDR2 is SNEGSKA (reference sequence). V was pared by 5 bases and J by 0 bases, with 5 bases of the junction left unmatched. The CDR3 consists of 14 residues. TCR beta CDR3 regions were amplified from RNA transcripts. First-round RT-PCR of the TCR CDR3 relied on the HTBI primer set. MiXCR, applied by TCRdb to the multiplex PCR reads, yields one record per CDR3 protein. The sample holds approximately 510,000 distinct CDR3 sequences; about 46% are singletons and the top ten take about two fifths.

This chain connects TRBV20-1 to TRBJ2-7; 9 bases map to TRBD1. Sequencing was carried out using peripheral blood or thyroid tissue (not recorded which). The sequence came from an adult woman with Graves' disease, either hyperthyroidism or ophthalmopathy (not recorded which). The DNA for the CDR3 is TGCAGTGCTGAGTACAGGGGGCGCTCCTACGAGCAGTACTTC. It encodes CSAEYRGRSYEQYF.